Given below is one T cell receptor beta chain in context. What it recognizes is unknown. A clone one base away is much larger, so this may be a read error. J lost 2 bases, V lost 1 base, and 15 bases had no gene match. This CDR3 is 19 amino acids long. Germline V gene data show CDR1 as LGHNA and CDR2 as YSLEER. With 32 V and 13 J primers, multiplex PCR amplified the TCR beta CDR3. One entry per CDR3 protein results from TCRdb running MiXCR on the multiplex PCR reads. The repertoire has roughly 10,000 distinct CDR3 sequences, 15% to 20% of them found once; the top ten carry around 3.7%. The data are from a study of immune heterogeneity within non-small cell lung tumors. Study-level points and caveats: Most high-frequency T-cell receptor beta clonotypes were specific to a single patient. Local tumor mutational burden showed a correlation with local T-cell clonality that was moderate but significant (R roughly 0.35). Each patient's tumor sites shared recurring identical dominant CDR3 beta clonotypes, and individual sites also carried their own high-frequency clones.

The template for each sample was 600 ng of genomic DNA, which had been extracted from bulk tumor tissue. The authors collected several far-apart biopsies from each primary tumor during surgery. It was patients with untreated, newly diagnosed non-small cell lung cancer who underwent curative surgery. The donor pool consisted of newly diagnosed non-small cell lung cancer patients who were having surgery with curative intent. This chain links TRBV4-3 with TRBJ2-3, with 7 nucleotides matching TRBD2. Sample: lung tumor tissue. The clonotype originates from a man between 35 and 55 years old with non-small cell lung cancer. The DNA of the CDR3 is TGCGCCAGCAGCCAAGGTCCCAAAGTGCGGGAGTCTCCCACAGATACGCAGTATTTT. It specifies CASSQGPKVRESPTDTQYF.